This is a list of T cell receptor beta chains from one sample in a study of T cells in localized non-small cell lung cancer. Libraries were prepared by immunoSEQ multiplex PCR; TCRdb keeps only in-frame clonotypes and omits some of them. The sample includes roughly 67,000 clones, about four fifths of them seen just once. The material sequenced was peripheral blood, taken before any cancer treatment. The source of these receptors is a female donor aged 60 or older with stage I lung adenocarcinoma. Each CDR3 is given with its conserved first and last residue. The order of the fields is D gene, V gene, J gene, clone size, CDR3 protein, CDR3 DNA. D genes are given only for firm matches. Some rows mark clone size as missing; the rest say once, few, many or name a class of expanded clone.

TRBD2	TRBV6-5	TRBJ2-7	NA	CASTLLAGPYEQYF	TGTGCCAGCACCTTATTAGCGGGACCCTACGAGCAGTACTTC
TRBD1	TRBV12-5	TRBJ2-1	once	CASGYNTGTGINEQFF	TGTGCTAGTGGTTACAACACGGGGACAGGGATTAATGAGCAGTTCTTC
NA	TRBV6-1	TRBJ2-1	once	CASSRASGSYNEQFF	TGTGCCAGCAGTAGGGCGAGCGGCTCCTACAATGAGCAGTTCTTC
NA	TRBV6-6	TRBJ1-5	NA	CASSYSHQPQHF	TGTGCCAGCAGTTACTCACATCAGCCCCAGCATTTT
TRBD2	TRBV19	TRBJ2-1	NA	CASSIGLAGGYEQFF	TGTGCCAGTAGTATCGGCCTAGCGGGAGGATATGAGCAGTTCTTC
TRBD1	TRBV19	TRBJ2-1	NA	CASSIGGQGAMYNEQFF	TGTGCCAGTAGTATAGGGGGACAGGGGGCTATGTACAATGAGCAGTTCTTC
TRBD2	TRBV9	TRBJ2-7	NA	CASSVAAGGPDEQYF	TGTGCCAGCAGCGTAGCAGCGGGAGGGCCGGACGAGCAGTACTTC
NA	TRBV4-1	TRBJ1-5	NA	CASSQAGSNQPQHF	TGCGCCAGCAGCCAAGCGGGTAGCAATCAGCCCCAGCATTTT
NA	TRBV19	TRBJ2-5	NA	CASSIGQAYQETQYF	TGTGCCAGTAGTATTGGTCAGGCGTACCAAGAGACCCAGTACTTC
NA	TRBV4-1	TRBJ1-2	NA	CASSQDSGIQGYTF	TGCGCCAGCAGCCAAGATTCTGGGATTCAAGGCTACACCTTC
NA	TRBV11-2	TRBJ1-2	few	CASIPFRVYGYTF	TGTGCCAGCATCCCTTTTAGGGTCTATGGCTACACCTTC
NA	TRBV11-3	TRBJ2-7	once	CASSETTAHPEQYF	TGTGCCAGCAGCGAGACGACAGCACATCCCGAGCAGTACTTC
TRBD1	TRBV5-8	TRBJ1-6	NA	CASSFRRAGGAYNSPLHF	TGTGCCAGCAGCTTCCGGAGGGCAGGGGGAGCCTATAATTCACCCCTCCACTTT
NA	TRBV7-9	TRBJ1-1	NA	CASSRRDFEAFF	TGTGCCAGCAGCCGCAGGGACTTTGAAGCTTTCTTT
TRBD2	TRBV18	TRBJ2-2	NA	CASSPPPGRVTGELFF	TGTGCCAGCTCACCCCCTCCCGGGAGGGTCACCGGGGAGCTGTTTTTT
TRBD2	TRBV6-4	TRBJ2-3	NA	CASSGTSGGTDTQYF	TGTGCCAGCAGTGGGACTAGCGGGGGCACAGATACGCAGTATTTT
TRBD1	TRBV5-6	TRBJ2-1	few	CASSLWDRAYNEQFF	TGTGCCAGCAGCTTGTGGGACAGGGCATACAATGAGCAGTTCTTC
TRBD1	TRBV6-5	TRBJ1-1	NA	CASLSRGPNTEAFF	TGTGCCAGCTTGAGCAGGGGGCCGAACACTGAAGCTTTCTTT
NA	TRBV7-9	TRBJ2-7	NA	CASSPGRDVNEQYF	TGTGCCAGCAGCCCCGGGCGGGACGTCAACGAGCAGTACTTC
TRBD1	TRBV19	TRBJ2-2	NA	CASSTTGGSGELFF	TGTGCCAGTAGTACTACAGGGGGCTCTGGGGAGCTGTTTTTT
TRBD1	TRBV6-5	TRBJ1-5	NA	CASRELTGTNQPQHF	TGTGCCAGCAGAGAACTGACAGGGACCAATCAGCCCCAGCATTTT
NA	TRBV10-1	TRBJ2-5	NA	CASSESRGKETQYF	TGCGCCAGCAGTGAAAGTAGGGGGAAAGAGACCCAGTACTTC
NA	TRBV18	TRBJ2-1	NA	CASSPPSQDNEQFF	TGTGCCAGCTCACCACCTAGTCAGGACAATGAGCAGTTCTTC
NA	TRBV11-2	TRBJ2-1	NA	CASSLDLGREQFF	TGTGCCAGCAGCTTAGATCTGGGTCGTGAGCAGTTCTTC
NA	TRBV6-5	TRBJ1-2	NA	CASSYSLGGYGYTF	TGTGCCAGCAGTTACTCCCTCGGGGGGTATGGCTACACCTTC
NA	TRBV19	TRBJ1-4	NA	CASSIEGRANEKLFF	TGTGCCAGTAGTATAGAAGGGCGGGCTAATGAAAAACTGTTTTTT
TRBD2	TRBV30	TRBJ2-3	NA	CAWTPGTRGYTQYF	TGTGCCTGGACTCCCGGGACTAGGGGGTATACGCAGTATTTT
TRBD1	TRBV5-1	TRBJ2-2	NA	CASSFEGATGELFF	TGCGCCAGCAGCTTCGAGGGGGCCACCGGGGAGCTGTTTTTT